This is a list of T cell receptor beta chains from one sample in a study of CD8 T cells in ankylosing spondylitis. TCRdb recomputed calls from the 5' RACE reads with MiXCR, one row per CDR3 protein. The sample records roughly 470,000 distinct CDR3 sequences, 20% to 30% being singletons. Sample: blood, either unsorted or a sorted T cell fraction (not recorded which). The source is a male donor with ankylosing spondylitis. Both conserved end residues are part of each CDR3. Each record gives: CDR3 protein, J gene, D gene, V gene. The D gene is left open where the match is weak.

CSGGQRLNTEAFF | TRBJ1-1 | TRBD1 | TRBV29-1
CASSLVVAGDYNEQFF | TRBJ2-1 | TRBD2 | TRBV5-1
CASIPERDTEKLFF | TRBJ1-4 | NA | TRBV2
CASSSHQGVETQYF | TRBJ2-5 | TRBD1 | TRBV12-3/TRBV12-4
CASSGTAEWPQHF | TRBJ1-5 | TRBD1 | TRBV12-3/TRBV12-4
CASNRRQGADTGELFF | TRBJ2-2 | TRBD1 | TRBV4-2
CSARVAGLGNTEAFF | TRBJ1-1 | NA | TRBV20-1
CASSLGTGAGGNTIYF | TRBJ1-3 | NA | TRBV7-2
CASSSDRLQYNEQFF | TRBJ2-1 | NA | TRBV7-2
CAWSVGGATGELFF | TRBJ2-2 | NA | TRBV30
CASSLKARGLAGYNEQFF | TRBJ2-1 | TRBD2 | TRBV7-8
CSVGTSIRGKLFF | TRBJ1-4 | NA | TRBV29-1
CASTRQRDYNEQFF | TRBJ2-1 | NA | TRBV10-2
CASSLTSGTNTGELFF | TRBJ2-2 | TRBD2 | TRBV5-1
CASSFDRFNEKLFF | TRBJ1-4 | NA | TRBV7-2
CATREGGTDTQYF | TRBJ2-3 | NA | TRBV12-3/TRBV12-4
CASSLLGGQGDEQFF | TRBJ2-1 | TRBD1 | TRBV11-3
CASSPHPSGTNEQYF | TRBJ2-7 | TRBD2 | TRBV11-2
CASSMSLGQGEKQPQHF | TRBJ1-5 | TRBD1 | TRBV5-6
CASSLVQAVYNEQFF | TRBJ2-1 | NA | TRBV5-1
CSARGLAGGFGDTQYF | TRBJ2-3 | TRBD2 | TRBV20-1
CAVGSSYNEQFF | TRBJ2-1 | NA | TRBV7-8
CASVKRDRNEQFF | TRBJ2-1 | TRBD2 | TRBV27
CASSATSGSFNEQFF | TRBJ2-1 | TRBD2 | TRBV5-1
CASSRDREGNTGELFF | TRBJ2-2 | TRBD1 | TRBV5-1
CASSPGGSGTIYF | TRBJ1-3 | TRBD1 | TRBV7-9
CASSDSYEQYF | TRBJ2-7 | NA | TRBV2
CASSPWGTGQPQHF | TRBJ1-5 | NA | TRBV18
CASSFLLAGPNEQFF | TRBJ2-1 | TRBD2 | TRBV12-3/TRBV12-4
CASSNGQGSNEKLFF | TRBJ1-4 | TRBD1 | TRBV6-5
CASSLGIMEGGDEQFF | TRBJ2-1 | NA | TRBV7-2
CASRFGGLTQETQYF | TRBJ2-5 | TRBD2 | TRBV5-1
CSVPSAGASGKRAYNEQFF | TRBJ2-1 | TRBD2 | TRBV29-1
CSVVEGNQPQHF | TRBJ1-5 | NA | TRBV29-1
CASSRLAGGPTDEQFF | TRBJ2-1 | TRBD2 | TRBV2
CARSEEGNQPQHF | TRBJ1-5 | NA | TRBV5-1
CASSEHGTGNTQYF | TRBJ2-3 | NA | TRBV2
CASSLGGKRTGELFF | TRBJ2-2 | NA | TRBV7-9
CASSYRGGINNEQFF | TRBJ2-1 | NA | TRBV5-6